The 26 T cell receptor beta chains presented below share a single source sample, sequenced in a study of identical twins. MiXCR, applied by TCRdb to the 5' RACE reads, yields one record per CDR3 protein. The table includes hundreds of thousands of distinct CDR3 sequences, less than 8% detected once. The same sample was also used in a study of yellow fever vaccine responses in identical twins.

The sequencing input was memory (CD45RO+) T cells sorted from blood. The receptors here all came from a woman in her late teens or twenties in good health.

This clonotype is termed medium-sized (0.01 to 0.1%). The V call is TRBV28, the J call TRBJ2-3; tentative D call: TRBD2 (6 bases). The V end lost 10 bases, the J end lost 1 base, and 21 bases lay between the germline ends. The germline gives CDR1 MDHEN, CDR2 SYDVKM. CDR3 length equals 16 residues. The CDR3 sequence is CATRDSQAGGTDTQYF. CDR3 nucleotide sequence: TGTGCCACTCGGGACTCCCAGGCGGGTGGCACAGATACGCAGTATTTT.

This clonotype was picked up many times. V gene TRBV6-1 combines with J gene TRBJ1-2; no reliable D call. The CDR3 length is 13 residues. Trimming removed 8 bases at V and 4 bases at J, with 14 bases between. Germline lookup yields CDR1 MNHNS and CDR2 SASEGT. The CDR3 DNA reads TGTGCCAGCTGGGCAGGAGGTCTCTATGGCTACACCTTC. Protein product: CASWAGGLYGYTF.

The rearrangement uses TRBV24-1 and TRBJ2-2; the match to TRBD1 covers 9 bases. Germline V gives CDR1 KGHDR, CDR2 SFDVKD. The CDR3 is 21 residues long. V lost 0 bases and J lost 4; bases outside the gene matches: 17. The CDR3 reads CATSDLHGGQGSTGVTGELFF. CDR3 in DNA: TGTGCCACCAGTGATTTGCATGGAGGACAGGGGTCGACTGGGGTCACCGGGGAGCTGTTTTTT.

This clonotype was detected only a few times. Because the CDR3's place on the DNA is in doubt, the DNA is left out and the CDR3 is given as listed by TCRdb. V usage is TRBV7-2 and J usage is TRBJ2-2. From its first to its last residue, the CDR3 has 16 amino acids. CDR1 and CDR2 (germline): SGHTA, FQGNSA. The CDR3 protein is CASSLGEGMAPGSCFF.

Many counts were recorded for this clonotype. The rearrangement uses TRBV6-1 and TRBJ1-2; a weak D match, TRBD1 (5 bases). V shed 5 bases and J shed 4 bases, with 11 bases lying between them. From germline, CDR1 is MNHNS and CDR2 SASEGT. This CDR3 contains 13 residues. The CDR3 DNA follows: TGTGCCAGCAGTCAAGGGGTTAGCTATGGCTACACCTTC. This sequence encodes CASSQGVSYGYTF.

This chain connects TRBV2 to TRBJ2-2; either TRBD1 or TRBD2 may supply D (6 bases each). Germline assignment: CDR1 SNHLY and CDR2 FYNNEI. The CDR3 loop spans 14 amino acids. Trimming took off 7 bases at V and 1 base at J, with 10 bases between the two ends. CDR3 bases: TGTGCCAGCAAGGGGGGAGAGAACACCGGGGAGCTGTTTTTT. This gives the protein CASKGGENTGELFF.

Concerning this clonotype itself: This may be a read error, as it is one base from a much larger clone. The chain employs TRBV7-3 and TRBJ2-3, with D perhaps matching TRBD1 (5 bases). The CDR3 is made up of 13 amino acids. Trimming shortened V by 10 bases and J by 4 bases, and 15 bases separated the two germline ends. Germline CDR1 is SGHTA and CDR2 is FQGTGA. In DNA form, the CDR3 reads TGTGCCAACAGGTCAACGGCGGCAGATACGCAGTATTTT. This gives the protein CANRSTAADTQYF.

CDR3 DNA: TGTGCCAGCAGCTCCCCCTTGGGACTAGCGGAGTTCCAAGAGACCCAGTACTTC. Protein: CASSSPLGLAEFQETQYF. V gene TRBV5-6 combines with J gene TRBJ2-5, with TRBD2 identical over 11 bases. This CDR3 has 18 amino acids. Germline V gene lookup returns CDR1 SGHDT and CDR2 YYEEEE. The V and J ends lost 3 bases and 1 base, in that order; junction bases with no gene match: 11.

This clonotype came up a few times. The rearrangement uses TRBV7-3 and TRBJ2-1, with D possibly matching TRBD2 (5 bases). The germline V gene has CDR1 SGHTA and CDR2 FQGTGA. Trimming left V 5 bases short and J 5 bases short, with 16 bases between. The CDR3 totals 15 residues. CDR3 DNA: TGTGCCAGCAGCACTAGTAATATTGGAGACAATGAGCAGTTCTTC. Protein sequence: CASSTSNIGDNEQFF.

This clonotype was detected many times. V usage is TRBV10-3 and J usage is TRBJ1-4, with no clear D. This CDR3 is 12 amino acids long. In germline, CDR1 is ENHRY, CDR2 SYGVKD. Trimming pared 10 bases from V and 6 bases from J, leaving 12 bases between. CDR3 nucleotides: TGTGCCAGCCTCACTTACGATGAAAAACTGTTTTTT. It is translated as CASLTYDEKLFF.

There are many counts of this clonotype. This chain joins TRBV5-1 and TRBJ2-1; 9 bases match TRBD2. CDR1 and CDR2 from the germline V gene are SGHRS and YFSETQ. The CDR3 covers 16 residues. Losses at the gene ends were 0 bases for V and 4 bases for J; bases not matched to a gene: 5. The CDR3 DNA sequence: TGCGCCAGCAGCTTGGTGGCGCGGGAGGGATACAATGAGCAGTTCTTC. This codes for CASSLVAREGYNEQFF.

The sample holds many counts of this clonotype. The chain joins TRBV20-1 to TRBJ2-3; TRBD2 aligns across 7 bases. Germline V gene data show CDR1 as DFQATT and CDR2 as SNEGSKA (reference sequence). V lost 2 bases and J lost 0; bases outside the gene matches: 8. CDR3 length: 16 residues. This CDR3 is CSARYRGSLSTDTQYF. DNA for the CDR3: TGCAGTGCTAGATACCGCGGGAGCCTTAGCACAGATACGCAGTATTTT.

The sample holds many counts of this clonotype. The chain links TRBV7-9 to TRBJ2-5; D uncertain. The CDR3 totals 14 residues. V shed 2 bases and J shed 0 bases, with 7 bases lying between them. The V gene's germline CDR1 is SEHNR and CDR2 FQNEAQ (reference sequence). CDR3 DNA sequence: TGTGCCAGCAGCTTATTTAGGGACCAAGAGACCCAGTACTTC. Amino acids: CASSLFRDQETQYF. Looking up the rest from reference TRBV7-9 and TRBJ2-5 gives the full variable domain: DTGVSQNPRHKITKRGQNVTFRCDPISEHNRLYWYRQTLGQGPEFLTYFQNEAQLEKSRLLSDRFSAERPKGSFSTLEIQRTEQGDSAMYLCASSLFRDQETQYFGPGTRLLVL.

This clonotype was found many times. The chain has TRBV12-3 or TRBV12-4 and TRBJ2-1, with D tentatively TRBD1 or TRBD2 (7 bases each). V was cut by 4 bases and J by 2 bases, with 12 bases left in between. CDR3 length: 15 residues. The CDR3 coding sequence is TGTGCCAGCAGTTCGGGGGGACAGACCTACAATGAGCAGTTCTTC. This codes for CASSSGGQTYNEQFF.

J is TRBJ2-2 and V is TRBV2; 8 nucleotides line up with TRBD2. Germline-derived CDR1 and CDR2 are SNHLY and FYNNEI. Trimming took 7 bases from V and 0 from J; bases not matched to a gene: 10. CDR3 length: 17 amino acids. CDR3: CASTLGDGGANTGELFF. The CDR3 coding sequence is TGTGCCAGCACCTTGGGTGACGGGGGGGCGAACACCGGGGAGCTGTTTTTT.

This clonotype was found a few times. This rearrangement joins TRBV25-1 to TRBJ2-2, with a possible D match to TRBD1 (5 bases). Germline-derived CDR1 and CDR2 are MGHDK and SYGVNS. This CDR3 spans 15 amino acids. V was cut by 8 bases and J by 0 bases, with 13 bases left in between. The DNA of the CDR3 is TGTGCCAGCTCACAGGCTATTGCGAACACCGGGGAGCTGTTTTTT. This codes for CASSQAIANTGELFF.

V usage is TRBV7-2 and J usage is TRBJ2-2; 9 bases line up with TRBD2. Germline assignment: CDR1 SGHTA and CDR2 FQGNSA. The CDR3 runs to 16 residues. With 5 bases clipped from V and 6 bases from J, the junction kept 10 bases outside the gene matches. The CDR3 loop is CASSPRGGGGSGELFF. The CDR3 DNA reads TGTGCCAGCAGCCCAAGAGGCGGGGGGGGATCCGGGGAGCTGTTTTTT.

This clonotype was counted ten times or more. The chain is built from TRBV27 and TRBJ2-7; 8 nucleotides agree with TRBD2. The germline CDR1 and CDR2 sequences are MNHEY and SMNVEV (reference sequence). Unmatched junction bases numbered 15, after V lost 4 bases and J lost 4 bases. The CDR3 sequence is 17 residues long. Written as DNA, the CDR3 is TGTGCCAGCAGTTCTCAACCTCCGGGACTAGGAATATACGAGCAGTACTTC. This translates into CASSSQPPGLGIYEQYF.

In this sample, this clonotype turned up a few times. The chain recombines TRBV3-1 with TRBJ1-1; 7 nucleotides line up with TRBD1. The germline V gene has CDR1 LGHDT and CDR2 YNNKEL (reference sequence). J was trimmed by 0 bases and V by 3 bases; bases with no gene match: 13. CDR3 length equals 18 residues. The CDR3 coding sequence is TGTGCCAGCAGCCAGAGGAGGACAGGTTATCGAATGAACACTGAAGCTTTCTTT. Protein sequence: CASSQRRTGYRMNTEAFF.

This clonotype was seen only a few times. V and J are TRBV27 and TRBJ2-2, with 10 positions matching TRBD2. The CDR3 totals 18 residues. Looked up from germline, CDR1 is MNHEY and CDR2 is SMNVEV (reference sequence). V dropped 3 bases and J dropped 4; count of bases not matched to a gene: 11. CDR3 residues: CASSFLASGGRGTGELFF. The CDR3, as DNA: TGTGCCAGCAGTTTTTTGGCTAGCGGGGGCCGGGGCACCGGGGAGCTGTTTTTT.

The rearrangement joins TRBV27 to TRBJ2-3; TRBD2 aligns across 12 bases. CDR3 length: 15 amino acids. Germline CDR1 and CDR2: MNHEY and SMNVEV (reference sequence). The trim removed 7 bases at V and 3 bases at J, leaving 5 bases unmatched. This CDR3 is CASTRLAGATDTQYF. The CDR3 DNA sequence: TGTGCCAGCACCCGACTAGCGGGAGCAACAGATACGCAGTATTTT.

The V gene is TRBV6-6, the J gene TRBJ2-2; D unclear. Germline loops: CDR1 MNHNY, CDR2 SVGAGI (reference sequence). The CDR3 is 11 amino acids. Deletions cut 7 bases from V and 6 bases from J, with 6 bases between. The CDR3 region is CASKEAGELFF. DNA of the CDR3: TGTGCCAGCAAGGAAGCCGGGGAGCTGTTTTTT.

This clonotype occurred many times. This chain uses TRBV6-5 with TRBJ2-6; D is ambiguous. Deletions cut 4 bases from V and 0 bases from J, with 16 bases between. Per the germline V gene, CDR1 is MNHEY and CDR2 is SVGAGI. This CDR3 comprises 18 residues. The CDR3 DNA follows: TGTGCCAGCAGTTTACTGAGAAAGGGCCTCTCTGGGGCCAACGTCCTGACTTTC. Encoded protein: CASSLLRKGLSGANVLTF.

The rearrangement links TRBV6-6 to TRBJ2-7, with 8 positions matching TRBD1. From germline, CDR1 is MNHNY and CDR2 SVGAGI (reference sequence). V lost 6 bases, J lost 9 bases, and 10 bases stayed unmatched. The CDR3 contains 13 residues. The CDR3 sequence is CASRLDRGGGQYF. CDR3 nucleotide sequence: TGTGCCAGCAGATTAGACAGGGGAGGTGGGCAGTACTTC.

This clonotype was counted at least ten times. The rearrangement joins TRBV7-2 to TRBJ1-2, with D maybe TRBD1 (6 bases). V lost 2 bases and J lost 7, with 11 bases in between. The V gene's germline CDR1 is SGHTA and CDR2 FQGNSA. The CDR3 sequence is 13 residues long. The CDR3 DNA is TGTGCCAGCAGCTTACAGGGGATGGGTGGCTACACCTTC. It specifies CASSLQGMGGYTF.

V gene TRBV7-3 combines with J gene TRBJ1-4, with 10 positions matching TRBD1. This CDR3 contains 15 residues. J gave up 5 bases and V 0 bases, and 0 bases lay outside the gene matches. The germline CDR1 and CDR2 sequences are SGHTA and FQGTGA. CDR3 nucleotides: TGTGCCAGCAGCTTAACGGGACAGGGGAATGAAAAACTGTTTTTT. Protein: CASSLTGQGNEKLFF.